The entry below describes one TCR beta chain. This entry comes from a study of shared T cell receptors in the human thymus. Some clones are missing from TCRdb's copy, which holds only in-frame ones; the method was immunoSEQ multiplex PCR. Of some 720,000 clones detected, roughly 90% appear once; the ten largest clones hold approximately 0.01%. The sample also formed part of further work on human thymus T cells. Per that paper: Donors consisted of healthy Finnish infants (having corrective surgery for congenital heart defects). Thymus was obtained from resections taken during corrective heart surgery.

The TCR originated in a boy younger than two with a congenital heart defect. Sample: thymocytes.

The CDR3 nucleotides are TGTGCCAGCAGCTCCCAGGGGCGGGAGGGTATCGCTGAGCAGTTCTTC. Its protein is CASSSQGREGIAEQFF. The chain uses TRBV5-8 and TRBJ2-1; 9 bases fit TRBD2. CDR3 length: 16 residues. Germline V gives CDR1 SGHTS, CDR2 YDEGEE. V trimming: 3 bases; J trimming: 9 bases; junction bases outside the gene matches: 13.